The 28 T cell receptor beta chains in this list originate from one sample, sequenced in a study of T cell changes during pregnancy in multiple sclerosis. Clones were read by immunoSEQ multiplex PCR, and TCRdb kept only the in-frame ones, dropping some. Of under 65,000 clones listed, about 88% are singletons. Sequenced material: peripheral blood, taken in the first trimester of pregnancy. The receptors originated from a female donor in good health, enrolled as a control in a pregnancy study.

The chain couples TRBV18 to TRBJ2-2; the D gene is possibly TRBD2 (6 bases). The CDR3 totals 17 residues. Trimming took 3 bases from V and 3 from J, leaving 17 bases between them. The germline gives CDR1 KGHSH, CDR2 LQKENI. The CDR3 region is CASSPPIGGEDTGELFF. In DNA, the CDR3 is TGTGCCAGCTCACCCCCTATCGGGGGAGAGGACACCGGGGAGCTGTTTTTT.

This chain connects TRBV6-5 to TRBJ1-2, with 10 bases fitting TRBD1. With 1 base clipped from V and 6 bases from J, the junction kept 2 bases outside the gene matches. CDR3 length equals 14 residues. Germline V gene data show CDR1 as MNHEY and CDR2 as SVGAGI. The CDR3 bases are TGTGCCAGCAGTTACTACGGACAGGGGGATGGCTACACCTTC. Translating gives CASSYYGQGDGYTF.

The chain's CDR3 is CASSLDADGLENSPLHF. CDR3 nucleotides: TGCGCCAGCAGCTTGGACGCAGATGGTCTGGAGAATTCACCCCTCCACTTT. This chain joins TRBV5-1 and TRBJ1-6, with no clear D. Germline V gives CDR1 SGHRS, CDR2 YFSETQ. CDR3 length equals 17 residues. Between the trimmed V and J ends, which lost 0 bases and 7 bases, there was a span of 17 bases.

The CDR3 region has the DNA TGTGCCAGCAGCAAAGCGACAGGGAAAAGTGGCAAGTTTAGTGGTCAGCCCCAGCATTTT. It is translated as CASSKATGKSGKFSGQPQHF. The V and J genes are TRBV21-1 and TRBJ1-5; TRBD1, the table's D call, lacks a check against the DNA. TRBV21-1 is marked as a pseudogene. The CDR3 sequence is 20 residues long.

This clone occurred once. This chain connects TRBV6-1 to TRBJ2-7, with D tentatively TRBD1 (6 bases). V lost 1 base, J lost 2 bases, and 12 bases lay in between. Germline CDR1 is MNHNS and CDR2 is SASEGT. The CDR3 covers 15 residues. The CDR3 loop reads CASSEVDSGTYEQYF. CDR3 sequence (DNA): TGTGCCAGCAGTGAAGTGGACAGTGGTACCTACGAGCAGTACTTC.

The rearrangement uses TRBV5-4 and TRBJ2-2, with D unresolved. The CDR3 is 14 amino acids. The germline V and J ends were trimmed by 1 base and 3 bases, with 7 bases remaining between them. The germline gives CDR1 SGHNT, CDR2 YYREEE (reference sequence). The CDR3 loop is CASSLTTHTGELFF. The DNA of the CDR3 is TGTGCCAGCAGCTTGACCACTCACACCGGGGAGCTGTTTTTT.

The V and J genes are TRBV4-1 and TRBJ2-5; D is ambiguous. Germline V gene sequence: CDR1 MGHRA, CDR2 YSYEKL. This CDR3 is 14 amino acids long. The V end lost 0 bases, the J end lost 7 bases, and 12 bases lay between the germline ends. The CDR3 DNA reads TGCGCCAGCAGCCAAGAAGAGTCGCTCGCGACCCAGTACTTC. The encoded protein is CASSQEESLATQYF.

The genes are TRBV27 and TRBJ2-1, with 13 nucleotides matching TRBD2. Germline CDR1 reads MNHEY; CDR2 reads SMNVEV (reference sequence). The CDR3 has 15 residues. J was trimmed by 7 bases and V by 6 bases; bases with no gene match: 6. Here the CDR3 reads CASSLTSGGGNEQFF. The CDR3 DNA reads TGTGCCAGCAGCCTCACTAGCGGGGGGGGGAATGAGCAGTTCTTC.

CDR3 nucleotide sequence: TGTGCCAGCAGTTCTCTAGCGGGGGTCTCCTACAATGAGCAGTTCTTC. Translation: CASSSLAGVSYNEQFF. V and J are TRBV6-5 and TRBJ2-1, with 10 nucleotides matching TRBD2. Germline V lookup: CDR1 MNHEY, CDR2 SVGAGI. The CDR3 runs 16 residues. Germline trimming cut 4 bases from V and 0 bases from J; bases unmatched to any gene: 3.

CDR3 DNA: TGTGCCAGCAGTTTATCCGGGAGAGAATATGGCTACACCTTC. It yields the protein CASSLSGREYGYTF. The chain carries TRBV28 and TRBJ1-2; no firm D call. CDR1 MDHEN and CDR2 SYDVKM come from the germline V gene. Trimming shortened V by 1 base and J by 5 bases, and 11 bases separated the two germline ends. This CDR3 spans 14 amino acids.

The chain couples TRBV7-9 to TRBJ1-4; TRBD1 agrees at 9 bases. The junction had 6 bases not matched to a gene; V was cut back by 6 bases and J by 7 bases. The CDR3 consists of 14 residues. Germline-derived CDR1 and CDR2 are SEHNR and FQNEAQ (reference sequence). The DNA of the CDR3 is TGTGCCAGCAGACTCACAGGGGGCGTTGAAAAACTGTTTTTT. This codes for CASRLTGGVEKLFF. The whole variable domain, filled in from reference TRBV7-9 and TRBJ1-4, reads DTGVSQNPRHKITKRGQNVTFRCDPISEHNRLYWYRQTLGQGPEFLTYFQNEAQLEKSRLLSDRFSAERPKGSFSTLEIQRTEQGDSAMYLCASRLTGGVEKLFFGSGTQLSVL.

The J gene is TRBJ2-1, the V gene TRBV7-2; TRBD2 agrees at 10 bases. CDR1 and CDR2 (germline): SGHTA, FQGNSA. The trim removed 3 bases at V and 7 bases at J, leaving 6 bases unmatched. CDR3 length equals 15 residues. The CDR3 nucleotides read TGTGCCAGCAGCTTGATGGTGGGACTAGCGAATGAGCAGTTCTTC. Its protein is CASSLMVGLANEQFF.

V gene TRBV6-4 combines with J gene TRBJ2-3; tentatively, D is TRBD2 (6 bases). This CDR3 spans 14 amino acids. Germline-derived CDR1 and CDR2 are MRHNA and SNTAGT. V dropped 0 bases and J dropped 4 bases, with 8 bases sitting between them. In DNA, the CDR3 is TGTGCCAGCAGTGACTCGTGGGGGGCAGATACGCAGTATTTT. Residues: CASSDSWGADTQYF.

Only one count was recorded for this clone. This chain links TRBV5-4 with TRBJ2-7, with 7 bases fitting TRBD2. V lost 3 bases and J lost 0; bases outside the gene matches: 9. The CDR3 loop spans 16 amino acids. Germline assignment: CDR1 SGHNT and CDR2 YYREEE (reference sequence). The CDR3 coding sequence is TGTGCCAGCAGCTCCCGGGCCGCTAGCGGCTCCTACGAGCAGTACTTC. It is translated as CASSSRAASGSYEQYF.

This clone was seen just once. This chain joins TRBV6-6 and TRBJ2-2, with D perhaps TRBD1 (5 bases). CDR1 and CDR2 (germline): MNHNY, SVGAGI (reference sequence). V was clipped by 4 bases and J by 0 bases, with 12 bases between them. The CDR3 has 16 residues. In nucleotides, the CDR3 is TGTGCCAGCAGTTCGGACATCCCCTCGAACACCGGGGAGCTGTTTTTT. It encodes CASSSDIPSNTGELFF.

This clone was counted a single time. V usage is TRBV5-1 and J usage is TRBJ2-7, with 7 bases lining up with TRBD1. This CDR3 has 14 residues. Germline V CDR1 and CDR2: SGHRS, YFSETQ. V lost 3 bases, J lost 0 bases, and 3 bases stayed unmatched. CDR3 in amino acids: CASSSWDSSYEQYF. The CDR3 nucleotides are TGCGCCAGCAGCTCATGGGACAGCTCCTACGAGCAGTACTTC. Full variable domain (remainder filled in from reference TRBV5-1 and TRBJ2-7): KAGVTQTPRYLIKTRGQQVTLSCSPISGHRSVSWYQQTPGQGLQFLFEYFSETQRNKGNFPGRFSGRQFSNSRSEMNVSTLELGDSALYLCASSSWDSSYEQYFGPGTRLTVT.

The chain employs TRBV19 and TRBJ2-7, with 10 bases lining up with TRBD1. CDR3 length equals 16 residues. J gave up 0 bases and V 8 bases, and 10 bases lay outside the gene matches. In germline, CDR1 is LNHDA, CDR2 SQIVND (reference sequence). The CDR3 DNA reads TGTGCCAGTCGATTCAGGGGACAGGGGTACTCCTACGAGCAGTACTTC. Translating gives CASRFRGQGYSYEQYF.

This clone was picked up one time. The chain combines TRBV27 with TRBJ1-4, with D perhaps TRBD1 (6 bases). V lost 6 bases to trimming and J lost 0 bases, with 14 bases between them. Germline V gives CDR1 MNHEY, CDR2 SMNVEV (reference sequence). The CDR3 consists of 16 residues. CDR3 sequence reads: CASRLRDTSTNEKLFF. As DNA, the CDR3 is TGTGCCAGCAGACTTCGGGACACCTCAACTAATGAAAAACTGTTTTTT.

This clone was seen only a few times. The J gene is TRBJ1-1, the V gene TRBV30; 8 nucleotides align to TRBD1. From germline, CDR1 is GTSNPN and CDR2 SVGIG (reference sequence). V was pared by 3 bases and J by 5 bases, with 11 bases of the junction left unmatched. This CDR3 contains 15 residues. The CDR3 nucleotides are TGTGCCTGGAGGGCCAGGACAGGGAGGGGGACTGAAGCTTTCTTT. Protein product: CAWRARTGRGTEAFF.

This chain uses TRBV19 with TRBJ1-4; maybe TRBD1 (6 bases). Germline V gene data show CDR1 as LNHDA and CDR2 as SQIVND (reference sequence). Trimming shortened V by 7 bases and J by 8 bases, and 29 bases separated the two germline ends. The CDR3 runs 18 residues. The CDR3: CASTTLSGTSAGVEKLFF. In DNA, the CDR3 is TGTGCCAGTACCACTCTCTCCGGGACATCGGCCGGGGTGGAAAAACTGTTTTTT.

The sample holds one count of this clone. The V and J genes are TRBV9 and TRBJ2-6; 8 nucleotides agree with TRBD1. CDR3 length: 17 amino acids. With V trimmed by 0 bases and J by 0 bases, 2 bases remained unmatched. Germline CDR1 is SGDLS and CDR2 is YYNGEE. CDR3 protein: CASSVGDRPSGANVLTF. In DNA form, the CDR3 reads TGTGCCAGCAGCGTAGGGGACAGGCCCTCTGGGGCCAACGTCCTGACTTTC. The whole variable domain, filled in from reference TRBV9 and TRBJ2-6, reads DSGVTQTPKHLITATGQRVTLRCSPRSGDLSVYWYQQSLDQGLQFLIQYYNGEERAKGNILERFSAQQFPDLHSELNLSSLELGDSALYFCASSVGDRPSGANVLTFGAGSRLTVL.

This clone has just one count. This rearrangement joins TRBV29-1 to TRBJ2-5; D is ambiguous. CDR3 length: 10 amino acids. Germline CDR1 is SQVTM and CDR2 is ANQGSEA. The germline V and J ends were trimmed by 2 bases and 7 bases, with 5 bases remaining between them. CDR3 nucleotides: TGCAGCGTTGAACAGCGGACCCAGTACTTC. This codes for CSVEQRTQYF.

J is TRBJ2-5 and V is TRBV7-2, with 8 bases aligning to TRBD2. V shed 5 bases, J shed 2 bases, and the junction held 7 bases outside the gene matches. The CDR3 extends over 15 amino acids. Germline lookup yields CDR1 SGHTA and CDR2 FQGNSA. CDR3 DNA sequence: TGTGCCAGCAGCCGGATCCGGGGGGGTCAAGAGACCCAGTACTTC. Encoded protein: CASSRIRGGQETQYF.

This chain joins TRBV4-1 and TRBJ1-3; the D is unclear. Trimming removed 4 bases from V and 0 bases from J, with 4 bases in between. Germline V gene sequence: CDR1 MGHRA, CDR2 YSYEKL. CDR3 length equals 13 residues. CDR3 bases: TGCGCCAGCAGCCCGAGCTCTGGAAACACCATATATTTT. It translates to CASSPSSGNTIYF.

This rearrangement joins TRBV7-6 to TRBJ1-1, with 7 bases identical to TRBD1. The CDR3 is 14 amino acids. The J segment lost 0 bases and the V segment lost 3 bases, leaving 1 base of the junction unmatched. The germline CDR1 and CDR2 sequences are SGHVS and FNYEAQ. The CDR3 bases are TGTGCCAGCAGCTTGACAGGGATGAACACTGAAGCTTTCTTT. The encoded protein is CASSLTGMNTEAFF.

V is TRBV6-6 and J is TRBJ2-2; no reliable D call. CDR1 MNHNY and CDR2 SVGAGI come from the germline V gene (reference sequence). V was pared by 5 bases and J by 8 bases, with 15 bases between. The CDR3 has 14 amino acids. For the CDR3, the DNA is TGTGCCAGCAGTCTCCAACCTCAGGCTGGGGAGCTGTTTTTT. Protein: CASSLQPQAGELFF.

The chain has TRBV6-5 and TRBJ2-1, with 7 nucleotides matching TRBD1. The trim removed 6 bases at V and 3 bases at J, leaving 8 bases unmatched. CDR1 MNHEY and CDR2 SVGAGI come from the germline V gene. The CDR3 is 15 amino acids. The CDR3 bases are TGTGCCAGCAGCTACACCGGGACAGTCTACAATGAGCAGTTCTTC. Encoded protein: CASSYTGTVYNEQFF.

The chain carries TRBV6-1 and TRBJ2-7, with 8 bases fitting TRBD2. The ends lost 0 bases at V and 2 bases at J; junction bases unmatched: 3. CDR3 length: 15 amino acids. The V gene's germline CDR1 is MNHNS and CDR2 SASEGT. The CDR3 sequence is CASSEASGGPYEQYF. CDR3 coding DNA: TGTGCCAGCAGTGAAGCGTCGGGAGGGCCCTACGAGCAGTACTTC.